Below, 4 T cell receptor beta chains from the same sample are listed, as sequenced in a study of blood T cell repertoires in COVID-19. Sequencing was performed with immunoSEQ multiplex PCR; in TCRdb, only in-frame clones are kept and a portion is missing. The data show around 110,000 clones, 84% seen once. The source material was peripheral blood. These receptors came from a woman in her sixties or seventies with acute or convalescent COVID-19.

V and J are TRBV9 and TRBJ2-1; 9 bases line up with TRBD2. Germline loops: CDR1 SGDLS, CDR2 YYNGEE. V trimming: 0 bases; J trimming: 2 bases; junction bases outside the gene matches: 3. This CDR3 comprises 16 residues. The DNA of the CDR3 is TGTGCCAGCAGCGTAGAGCGGGAGGTCCCCTACAATGAGCAGTTCTTC. Protein: CASSVEREVPYNEQFF.

V gene TRBV28 combines with J gene TRBJ1-5; the D gene is possibly TRBD1 (5 bases). There are 13 residues in the CDR3. CDR1 MDHEN and CDR2 SYDVKM come from the germline V gene. Trimming pared 7 bases from V and 6 bases from J, leaving 13 bases between. The CDR3 protein is CASTLTERQPQHF. The CDR3 DNA follows: TGTGCCAGCACCCTGACAGAGCGTCAGCCCCAGCATTTT.

V usage is TRBV10-3 and J usage is TRBJ2-1; TRBD2 aligns across 7 bases. The CDR3 extends over 15 amino acids. The germline gives CDR1 ENHRY, CDR2 SYGVKD. V shed 8 bases and J 3 bases; nucleotides not matched to a gene: 10. CDR3 bases: TGTGCCATCGGCTCCTCGGGGGGACTCTACAATGAGCAGTTCTTC. This codes for CAIGSSGGLYNEQFF.

Written as DNA, the CDR3 is TGTGCCATCAGAGGGACTAGCGGGAGGGGGAATGAGCAGTTCTTC. Its translation is CAIRGTSGRGNEQFF. This chain joins TRBV10-3 and TRBJ2-1, with TRBD2 matching 16 bases. This CDR3 region has 15 residues. Germline V gives CDR1 ENHRY, CDR2 SYGVKD. The junction had 3 bases not matched to a gene; V was cut back by 6 bases and J by 7 bases.